This T cell receptor (beta chain) was captured in a study of T cell responses to AZD1222 COVID-19 vaccine. Study as a whole: Whether given at about 4 or about 12 weeks, second doses were pooled. Broader study findings: Once two AZD1222 doses were given, Spike-specific TCR breadth and depth went up.

TCRdb's copy holds only in-frame clones and misses some; the assay was immunoSEQ multiplex PCR. The sample records about 99,000 clones, approximately 90% being singletons. Remarks on this clone: Its cognate antigen is unknown.

CDR3 length equals 15 residues. The germline V gene encodes CDR1 SGHRS and CDR2 YFSETQ. The trim removed 4 bases at V and 0 bases at J, leaving 4 bases unmatched. The genes are TRBV5-1 and TRBJ2-3, with TRBD2 matching 8 bases. The TCR was taken from an adult in good health. Specimen: peripheral blood, collected on day 0 of AZD1222 vaccination. The CDR3 DNA is TGCGCCAGCAGCATAGCGGGATTAAGCACAGATACGCAGTATTTT. Protein product: CASSIAGLSTDTQYF. Using reference TRBV5-1 and TRBJ2-3 for the parts outside the CDR3, the full variable domain is KAGVTQTPRYLIKTRGQQVTLSCSPISGHRSVSWYQQTPGQGLQFLFEYFSETQRNKGNFPGRFSGRQFSNSRSEMNVSTLELGDSALYLCASSIAGLSTDTQYFGPGTRLTVL.